This T cell receptor (beta chain) comes out of a study of monozygotic twins with inflammatory bowel disease. The germline V gene has CDR1 SQVTM and CDR2 ANQGSEA. The CDR3 is 13 residues long. Using the 5' RACE reads, TCRdb records one entry per CDR3 protein without DNA. Its table records approximately 160,000 distinct CDR3 sequences. The rearrangement uses TRBV29-1 and TRBJ2-3. Input material: blood. This TCR derives from a human donor with ulcerative colitis or Crohn's disease, or a healthy co-twin of an affected twin (not recorded which). The CDR3 spells CSVGLQNTDTQYF.